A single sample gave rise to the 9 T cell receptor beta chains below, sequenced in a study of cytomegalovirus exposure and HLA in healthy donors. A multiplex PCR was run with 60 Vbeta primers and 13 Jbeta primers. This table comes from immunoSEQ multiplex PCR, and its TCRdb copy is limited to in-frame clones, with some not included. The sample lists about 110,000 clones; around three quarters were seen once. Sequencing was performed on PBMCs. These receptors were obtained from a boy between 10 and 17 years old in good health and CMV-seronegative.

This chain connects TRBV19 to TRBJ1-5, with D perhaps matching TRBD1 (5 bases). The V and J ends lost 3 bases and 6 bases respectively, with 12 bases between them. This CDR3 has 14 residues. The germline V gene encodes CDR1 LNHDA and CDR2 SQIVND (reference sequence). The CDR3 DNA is TGTGCCAGTAGTATGGAGGGGCCGGGTCAGCCCCAGCATTTT. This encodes CASSMEGPGQPQHF.

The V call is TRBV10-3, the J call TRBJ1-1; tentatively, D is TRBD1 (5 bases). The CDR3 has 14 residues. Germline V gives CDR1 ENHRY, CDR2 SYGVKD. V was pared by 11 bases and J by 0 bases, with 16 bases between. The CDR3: CAARQGMLNTEAFF. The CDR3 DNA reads TGTGCCGCCCGTCAGGGAATGCTGAACACTGAAGCTTTCTTT.

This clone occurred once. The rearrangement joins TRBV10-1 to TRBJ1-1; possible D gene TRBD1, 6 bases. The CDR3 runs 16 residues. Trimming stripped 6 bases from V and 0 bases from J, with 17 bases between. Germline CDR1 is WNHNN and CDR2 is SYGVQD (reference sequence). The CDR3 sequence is CASSAALTGMNTEAFF. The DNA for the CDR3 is TGCGCCAGCAGCGCCGCCCTAACAGGGATGAACACTGAAGCTTTCTTT.

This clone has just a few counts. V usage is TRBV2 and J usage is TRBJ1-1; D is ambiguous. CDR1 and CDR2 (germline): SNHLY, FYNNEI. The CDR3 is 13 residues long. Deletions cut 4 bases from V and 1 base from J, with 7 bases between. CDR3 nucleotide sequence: TGTGCCAGCAGTGTTAGTCCGAACACTGAAGCTTTCTTT. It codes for CASSVSPNTEAFF.

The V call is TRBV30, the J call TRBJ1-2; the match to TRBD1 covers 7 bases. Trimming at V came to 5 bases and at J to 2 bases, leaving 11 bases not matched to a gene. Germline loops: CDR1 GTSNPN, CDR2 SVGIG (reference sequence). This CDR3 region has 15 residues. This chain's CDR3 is CAWADPPGGNYGYTF. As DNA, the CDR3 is TGTGCCTGGGCTGATCCGCCAGGGGGGAACTATGGCTACACCTTC.

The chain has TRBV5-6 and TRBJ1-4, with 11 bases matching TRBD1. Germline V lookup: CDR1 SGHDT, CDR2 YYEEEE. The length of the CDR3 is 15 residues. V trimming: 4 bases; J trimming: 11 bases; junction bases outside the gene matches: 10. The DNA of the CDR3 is TGTGCCAGCAGCCCTGAGAGGGACAGGGGGAGGAAACTGTTTTTT. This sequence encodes CASSPERDRGRKLFF.

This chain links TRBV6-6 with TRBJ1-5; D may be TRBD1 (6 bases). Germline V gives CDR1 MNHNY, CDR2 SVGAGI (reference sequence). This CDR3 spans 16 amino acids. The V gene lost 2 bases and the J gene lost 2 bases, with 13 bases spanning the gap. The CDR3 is CASSYPEAGGNQPQHF. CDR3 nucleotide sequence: TGTGCCAGCAGTTACCCCGAGGCAGGGGGCAATCAGCCCCAGCATTTT.

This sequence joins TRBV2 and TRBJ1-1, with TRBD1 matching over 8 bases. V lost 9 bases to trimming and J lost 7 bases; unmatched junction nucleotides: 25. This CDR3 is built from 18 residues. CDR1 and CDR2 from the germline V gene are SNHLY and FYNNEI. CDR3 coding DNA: TGTGCCAGAAACACCGAGGAGTTCTCAGGGGGCAGGAAGGTTGAAGCTTTCTTT. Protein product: CARNTEEFSGGRKVEAFF.

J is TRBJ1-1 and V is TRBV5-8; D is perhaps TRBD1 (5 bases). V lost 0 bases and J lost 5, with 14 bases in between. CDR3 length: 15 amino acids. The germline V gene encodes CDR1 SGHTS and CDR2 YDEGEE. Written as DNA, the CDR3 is TGTGCCAGCAGCTTGGCCAGGGTCGGAAAGACTGAAGCTTTCTTT. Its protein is CASSLARVGKTEAFF.